The 26 T cell receptor beta chains presented below share a single source sample, sequenced in a study of T-cell memory formation after mild COVID-19. TCRdb itself ran the 5' RACE reads through MiXCR, one entry per CDR3 protein. The sample has a few hundred thousand distinct CDR3 sequences, roughly 20% seen once. What was sequenced was PBMCs or a T cell subset sorted from them (not recorded which). These receptors were obtained from a man aged 18 to 35 who had mild COVID-19 (a few samples of this study predate the infection). Cell type and time point are not known.

This chain joins TRBV6-6 and TRBJ2-1; 9 bases are a match to TRBD1. Per the germline V gene, CDR1 is MNHNY and CDR2 is SVGAGI (reference sequence). The CDR3 has 15 amino acids. V trimming: 2 bases; J trimming: 8 bases; junction bases outside the gene matches: 7. CDR3 nucleotide sequence: TGTGCCAGCAGTTACAAAACAGGGGGCCCCCATGAGCAGTTCTTC. It specifies CASSYKTGGPHEQFF.

CDR3 sequence (DNA): TGTGCCAGCAGTACCCGGGACAGGGGGTCCTACGAGCAGTACGTC. This sequence encodes CASSTRDRGSYEQYV. The V and J genes are TRBV28 and TRBJ2-7, with 11 positions matching TRBD1. There are 15 residues in the CDR3. The V segment lost 5 bases and the J segment 1 base; nucleotides outside the gene matches: 4. The germline gives CDR1 MDHEN, CDR2 SYDVKM.

This clonotype was detected a few times. V usage is TRBV6-2 or TRBV6-3 and J usage is TRBJ1-5; 7 bases line up with TRBD1. CDR1 is MNHEY, CDR2 SVGEGT, per germline. The CDR3 has 14 amino acids. The trim removed 5 bases at V and 7 bases at J, leaving 8 bases unmatched. CDR3 amino acids: CASSPTGNEQPQHF. In nucleotides, the CDR3 is TGTGCCAGCAGTCCGACAGGGAATGAACAGCCCCAGCATTTT.

This rearrangement joins TRBV4-3 to TRBJ1-2; 7 bases agree with TRBD1. V lost 4 bases and J lost 4; bases outside the gene matches: 9. The CDR3 sequence is 15 residues long. Germline V gene sequence: CDR1 LGHNA, CDR2 YSLEER. The CDR3 region is CASSLETGRGYGYTF. CDR3 bases: TGCGCCAGCAGCCTCGAGACAGGGAGGGGCTATGGCTACACCTTC.

This clonotype was seen more than once but under ten times. This chain joins TRBV5-5 and TRBJ2-2; the match to TRBD1 covers 8 bases. CDR1 is SGHKS and CDR2 is YYEKEE in the germline V gene (reference sequence). The CDR3 totals 16 residues. Trimming at V came to 6 bases and at J to 2 bases, leaving 9 bases not matched to a gene. CDR3 region: CASIDVDRGNTGELFF. Here the CDR3 DNA reads TGTGCCAGCATCGACGTCGACAGGGGAAACACCGGGGAGCTGTTTTTT.

CDR3 residues: CASSQLGQGANQPQHF. In DNA, the CDR3 is TGCGCCAGCAGCCAGCTGGGACAGGGGGCAAACCAGCCCCAGCATTTT. The chain is built from TRBV4-1 and TRBJ1-5; 12 nucleotides match TRBD1. The germline V gene encodes CDR1 MGHRA and CDR2 YSYEKL. The junction had 7 bases not matched to a gene; V was cut back by 3 bases and J by 7 bases. The CDR3 is made up of 16 amino acids.

This clonotype showed up just a few times. The chain recombines TRBV3-1 with TRBJ2-6; D is perhaps TRBD1 (6 bases). CDR3 length: 17 residues. Trimming took 4 bases from V and 4 from J, leaving 17 bases between them. Germline V gene sequence: CDR1 LGHDT, CDR2 YNNKEL (reference sequence). The CDR3 loop reads CASSPTSTGDGANVLTF. The CDR3 DNA reads as TGTGCCAGCAGCCCTACATCGACAGGCGACGGGGCCAACGTCCTGACTTTC.

This clonotype has a handful of counts. This chain joins TRBV29-1 and TRBJ1-2, with D hard to call. V lost 4 bases and J 6 bases, leaving 15 bases between the germline ends. The CDR3 has 13 amino acids. The germline V gene encodes CDR1 SQVTM and CDR2 ANQGSEA. The CDR3 coding sequence is TGCAGCGTTGCAAGGGCGGCCCTCAATGGCTACACCTTC. Protein: CSVARAALNGYTF.

This clonotype showed up just a few times. The CDR3 region is CSAIGGPNTEAFF. The CDR3 DNA reads TGCAGTGCTATCGGGGGTCCCAACACTGAAGCTTTCTTT. The chain joins TRBV20-1 to TRBJ1-1; D possibly corresponds to TRBD1 (5 bases). This CDR3 region has 13 residues. Germline V gives CDR1 DFQATT, CDR2 SNEGSKA (reference sequence). V lost 4 bases to trimming and J lost 2 bases, with 11 bases between them.

The chain uses TRBV5-1 and TRBJ2-1; the D is unclear. Germline V gives CDR1 SGHRS, CDR2 YFSETQ. This CDR3 is built from 15 residues. V shed 2 bases and J shed 1 base, with 10 bases lying between them. CDR3 protein: CASSFLDGSYNEQFF. The CDR3 region has the DNA TGCGCCAGCAGCTTTTTGGATGGGTCCTACAATGAGCAGTTCTTC.

This clonotype was counted only a few times. V and J are TRBV29-1 and TRBJ2-5, with 7 bases identical to TRBD1. Trimming cost V 7 bases and J 2 bases; bases outside gene matches: 4. The CDR3 has 12 residues. Germline V gene sequence: CDR1 SQVTM, CDR2 ANQGSEA. This CDR3 reads CSAGGQQETQYF. The CDR3 coding sequence is TGCAGCGCTGGGGGACAGCAAGAGACCCAGTACTTC. Full variable domain (outside the CDR3, taken from reference TRBV29-1 and TRBJ2-5): SAVISQKPSRDICQRGTSLTIQCQVDSQVTMMFWYRQQPGQSLTLIATANQGSEATYESGFVIDKFPISRPNLTFSTLTVSNMSPEDSSIYLCSAGGQQETQYFGPGTRLLVL.

The rearrangement joins TRBV5-4 to TRBJ1-2; D gene ambiguous. Germline loops: CDR1 SGHNT, CDR2 YYREEE (reference sequence). With 4 bases removed from V and 4 bases from J, the gap between germline ends came to 11 bases. This CDR3 is built from 13 residues. In DNA, the CDR3 is TGTGCCAGCAGCCCAATGCGGGGCTATGGCTACACCTTC. It specifies CASSPMRGYGYTF.

The chain has TRBV20-1 and TRBJ2-5; D unresolved. V lost 3 bases to trimming and J lost 7 bases, with 12 bases between them. The CDR3 runs 12 residues. CDR1 is DFQATT, CDR2 SNEGSKA, per germline (reference sequence). CDR3 DNA sequence: TGCAGTGCTAGCTATCAGCAGGTGACCCAGTACTTC. It specifies CSASYQQVTQYF.

The chain combines TRBV30 with TRBJ2-6; 10 bases align to TRBD1. The CDR3 runs 15 residues. Germline assignment: CDR1 GTSNPN and CDR2 SVGIG (reference sequence). V lost 5 bases and J lost 0; bases outside the gene matches: 1. CDR3 DNA: TGTGCCTGGGGACAGGGGGGCTCTGGGGCCAACGTCCTGACTTTC. Translating gives CAWGQGGSGANVLTF.

V is TRBV4-3 and J is TRBJ1-4; tentative D call: TRBD1 (6 bases). This CDR3 contains 19 residues. Trimming took off 5 bases at V and 1 base at J, with 23 bases between the two ends. The germline gives CDR1 LGHNA, CDR2 YSLEER. For the CDR3, the DNA is TGCGCCAGCAGCACCCGTGGAGGGGGTGGATTTGGAACTAATGAAAAACTGTTTTTT. This sequence encodes CASSTRGGGGFGTNEKLFF.

The table lists this clonotype with a few counts. The chain joins TRBV30 to TRBJ2-1, with 7 bases lining up with TRBD2. Germline CDR1 reads GTSNPN; CDR2 reads SVGIG (reference sequence). The ends lost 0 bases at V and 4 bases at J; junction bases unmatched: 9. The CDR3 covers 16 residues. In DNA form, the CDR3 reads TGTGCCTGGAGTGTAGGTCTAGCGGACCTTTACAATGAGCAGTTCTTC. As protein: CAWSVGLADLYNEQFF.

The genes are TRBV15 and TRBJ2-7, with TRBD2 identical over 9 bases. The V gene end was trimmed by 5 bases and the J gene end by 4 bases; junction bases not matched to a gene: 6. The CDR3 is made up of 14 amino acids. Germline V CDR1 and CDR2: LNHNV, YYDKDF (reference sequence). The CDR3 DNA reads TGTGCCACCAGCGGGGGACTAGCACTATACGAGCAGTACTTC. Its translation is CATSGGLALYEQYF.

This chain links TRBV5-1 with TRBJ2-7; perhaps TRBD2 as D (6 bases). The CDR3 is made up of 14 amino acids. Germline CDR1 and CDR2: SGHRS and YFSETQ. V gave up 0 bases and J gave up 4 bases, with 11 bases separating them. The CDR3 nucleotides are TGCGCCAGCAGCTTGGTTGGAGGGAAGTACGAGCAGTACTTC. Translation: CASSLVGGKYEQYF.

The chain couples TRBV9 to TRBJ2-5; D not resolved. V lost 3 bases, J lost 4 bases, and 16 bases lay in between. This CDR3 is 15 amino acids long. Looked up from germline, CDR1 is SGDLS and CDR2 is YYNGEE. CDR3 DNA sequence: TGTGCCAGCAGCGCCTTTTTCGGCGTCCTAGAGACCCAGTACTTC. Its translation: CASSAFFGVLETQYF.

The chain joins TRBV4-1 to TRBJ2-7; D not resolved. This CDR3 comprises 14 residues. V shed 3 bases and J shed 4 bases, with 13 bases lying between them. CDR1 is MGHRA and CDR2 is YSYEKL in the germline V gene. Written as DNA, the CDR3 is TGCGCCAGCAGCCATGAGATGGTCGGGTACGAGCAGTACGTC. It translates to CASSHEMVGYEQYV.

In its sample, this clonotype was seen a few times. The chain links TRBV7-2 to TRBJ2-3; D may be TRBD2 (7 bases). The CDR3 is 16 amino acids. Trimming took 5 bases from V and 2 from J, leaving 17 bases between them. CDR1 and CDR2 (germline): SGHTA, FQGNSA. The CDR3 here is CASSTRGGLTTDTQYF. DNA of the CDR3: TGTGCCAGCAGCACCCGCGGGGGCCTAACCACAGATACGCAGTATTTT.

This clonotype was counted only a few times. The chain uses TRBV12-3 or TRBV12-4 and TRBJ2-5, with TRBD1 matching over 7 bases. The CDR3 has 13 residues. V shed 8 bases and J 2 bases; nucleotides not matched to a gene: 5. CDR3 DNA sequence: TGTGCCAGCTGTCCGGGACAGCAAGAGACCCAGTACTTC. Translation: CASCPGQQETQYF.

The chain is built from TRBV28 and TRBJ2-2; 7 bases align to TRBD1. This CDR3 comprises 14 residues. Germline V CDR1 and CDR2: MDHEN, SYDVKM. Germline trimming cut 4 bases from V and 5 bases from J; bases unmatched to any gene: 4. The CDR3 loop reads CASSSGQWTGELFF. In nucleotides, the CDR3 is TGTGCCAGCAGTTCGGGACAGTGGACCGGGGAGCTGTTTTTT.

This clonotype was counted only a few times. The rearrangement uses TRBV15 and TRBJ2-7, with D uncertain. Germline V gene data show CDR1 as LNHNV and CDR2 as YYDKDF (reference sequence). The V end lost 0 bases, the J end lost 6 bases, and 9 bases lay between the germline ends. There are 13 residues in the CDR3. The CDR3 spells CATSRDNRREQYV. The CDR3 region has the DNA TGTGCCACCAGCAGAGATAACCGTCGCGAGCAGTACGTC.

This chain links TRBV3-1 with TRBJ1-4, with a possible D match to TRBD1 (5 bases). This CDR3 is 16 amino acids long. V dropped 5 bases and J dropped 0 bases, with 13 bases sitting between them. Germline V lookup: CDR1 LGHDT, CDR2 YNNKEL (reference sequence). In nucleotides, the CDR3 is TGTGCCAGCAGCGGGGGACCGGTTGCAACTAATGAAAAACTGTTTTTT. This codes for CASSGGPVATNEKLFF.

The chain has TRBV10-3 and TRBJ2-1; 9 nucleotides match TRBD2. This CDR3 has 16 amino acids. Germline V gene lookup returns CDR1 ENHRY and CDR2 SYGVKD. After removal of 3 bases from V and 5 bases from J, the junction contained 8 bases not matched to a gene. As DNA, the CDR3 is TGTGCCATCAGTGATCCTACCCTAGCGGGGCACAATGAGCAGTTCTTC. Protein: CAISDPTLAGHNEQFF.